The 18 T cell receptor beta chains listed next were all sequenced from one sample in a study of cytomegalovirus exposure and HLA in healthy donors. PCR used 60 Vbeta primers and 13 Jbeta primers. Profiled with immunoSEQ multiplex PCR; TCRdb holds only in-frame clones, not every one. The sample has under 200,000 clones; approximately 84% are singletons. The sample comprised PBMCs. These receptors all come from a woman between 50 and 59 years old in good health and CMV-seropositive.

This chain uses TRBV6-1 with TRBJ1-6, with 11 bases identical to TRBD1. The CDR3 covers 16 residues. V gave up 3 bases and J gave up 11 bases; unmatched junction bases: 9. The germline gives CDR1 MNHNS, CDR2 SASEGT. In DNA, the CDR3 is TGTGCCAGCAGTGATAGGACAGGGGGCGTCCCTCCACCCCTCCACTTT. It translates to CASSDRTGGVPPPLHF.

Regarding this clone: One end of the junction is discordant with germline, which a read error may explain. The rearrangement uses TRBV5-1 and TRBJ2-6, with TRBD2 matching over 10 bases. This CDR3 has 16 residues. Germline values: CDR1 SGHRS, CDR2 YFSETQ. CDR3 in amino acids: CASTLAGVPGANGLTF. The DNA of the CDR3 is TGCGCCAGCACGCTAGCGGGGGTACCTGGGGCCAACGGCCTGACTTTC.

CDR3 region: CASSMGTGGTGELFF. CDR3 sequence (DNA): TGTGCCAGTAGTATGGGGACAGGGGGCACCGGGGAGCTGTTTTTT. This chain connects TRBV19 to TRBJ2-2; the match to TRBD1 covers 11 bases. V dropped 3 bases and J dropped 4; count of bases not matched to a gene: 1. Germline CDR1 reads LNHDA; CDR2 reads SQIVND (reference sequence). The CDR3 length is 15 residues.

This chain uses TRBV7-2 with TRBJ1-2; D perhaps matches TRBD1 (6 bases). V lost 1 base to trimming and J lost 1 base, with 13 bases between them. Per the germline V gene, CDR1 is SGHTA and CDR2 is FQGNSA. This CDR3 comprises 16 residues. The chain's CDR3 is CASSLESGTSNYGYTF. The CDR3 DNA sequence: TGTGCCAGCAGCTTAGAGAGCGGGACAAGTAACTATGGCTACACCTTC.

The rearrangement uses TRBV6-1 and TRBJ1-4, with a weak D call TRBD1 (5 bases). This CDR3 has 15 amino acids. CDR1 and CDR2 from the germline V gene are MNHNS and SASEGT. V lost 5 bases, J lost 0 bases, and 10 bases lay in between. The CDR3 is CASSTRQTTNEKLFF. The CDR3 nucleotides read TGTGCCAGCAGTACGCGACAGACAACTAATGAAAAACTGTTTTTT.

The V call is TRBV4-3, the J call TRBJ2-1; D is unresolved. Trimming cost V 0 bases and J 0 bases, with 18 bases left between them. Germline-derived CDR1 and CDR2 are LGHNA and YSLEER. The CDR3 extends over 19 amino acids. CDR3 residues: CASSQDPPSGYSSYNEQFF. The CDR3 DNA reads TGCGCCAGCAGCCAAGATCCCCCGAGTGGGTACAGCTCCTACAATGAGCAGTTCTTC.

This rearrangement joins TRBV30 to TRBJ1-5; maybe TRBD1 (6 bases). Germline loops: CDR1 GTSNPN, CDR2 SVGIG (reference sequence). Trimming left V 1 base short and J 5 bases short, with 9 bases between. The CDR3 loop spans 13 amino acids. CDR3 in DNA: TGTGCCTGGAGTGAGGACAGAGATCAGCCCCAGCATTTT. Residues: CAWSEDRDQPQHF.

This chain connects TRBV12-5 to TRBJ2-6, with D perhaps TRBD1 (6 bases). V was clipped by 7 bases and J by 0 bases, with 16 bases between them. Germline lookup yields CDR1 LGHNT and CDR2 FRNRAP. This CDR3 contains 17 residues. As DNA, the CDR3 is TGTGCTAGTGCCCCTCCGGGACAACGCTCTGGGGCCAACGTCCTGACTTTC. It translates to CASAPPGQRSGANVLTF.

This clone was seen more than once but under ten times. In DNA, the CDR3 is TGTGCCAGCAGCTCGACAGGGGGTCGCACCGGGGAGCTGTTTTTT. Its translation is CASSSTGGRTGELFF. V usage is TRBV7-8 and J usage is TRBJ2-2; 9 bases match TRBD1. Losses at the gene ends were 4 bases for V and 4 bases for J; bases not matched to a gene: 4. Germline V gene data show CDR1 as SGHVS and CDR2 as FQNEAQ. The CDR3 is 15 residues long.

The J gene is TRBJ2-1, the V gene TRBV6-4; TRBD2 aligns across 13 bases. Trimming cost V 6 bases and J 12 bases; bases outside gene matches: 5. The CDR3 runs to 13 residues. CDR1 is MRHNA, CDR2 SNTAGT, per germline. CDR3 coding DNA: TGTGCCAGCAGCACTAGCGGGGGGGGCGTGCAGTTCTTC. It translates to CASSTSGGGVQFF.

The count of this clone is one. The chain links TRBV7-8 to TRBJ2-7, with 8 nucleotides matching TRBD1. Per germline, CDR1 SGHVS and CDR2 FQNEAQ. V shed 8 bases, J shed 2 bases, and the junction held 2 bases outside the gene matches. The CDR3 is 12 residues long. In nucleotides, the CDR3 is TGTGCCAGCGGGACAGGCACCTACGAGCAGTACTTC. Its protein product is CASGTGTYEQYF.

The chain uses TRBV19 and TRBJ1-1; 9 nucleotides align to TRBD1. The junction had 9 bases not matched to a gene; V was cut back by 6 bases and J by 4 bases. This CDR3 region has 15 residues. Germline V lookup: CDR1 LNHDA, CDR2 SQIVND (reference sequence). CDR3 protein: CASSISGQGITEAFF. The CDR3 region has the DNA TGTGCCAGTAGCATTAGCGGACAGGGGATCACTGAAGCTTTCTTT.

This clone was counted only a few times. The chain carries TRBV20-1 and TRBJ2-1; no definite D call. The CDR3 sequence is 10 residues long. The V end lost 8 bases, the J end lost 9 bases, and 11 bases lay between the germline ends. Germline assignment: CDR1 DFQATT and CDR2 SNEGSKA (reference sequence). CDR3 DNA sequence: TGCAGTCCCGCCCGAGCTGAGCAGTTCTTC. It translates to CSPARAEQFF.

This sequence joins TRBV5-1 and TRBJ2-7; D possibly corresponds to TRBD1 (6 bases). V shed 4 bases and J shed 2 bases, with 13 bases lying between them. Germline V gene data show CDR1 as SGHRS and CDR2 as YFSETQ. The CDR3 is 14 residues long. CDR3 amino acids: CASSPLEGAYEQYF. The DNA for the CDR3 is TGCGCCAGCAGCCCTCTTGAGGGGGCCTACGAGCAGTACTTC. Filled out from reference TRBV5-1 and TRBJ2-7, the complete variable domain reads KAGVTQTPRYLIKTRGQQVTLSCSPISGHRSVSWYQQTPGQGLQFLFEYFSETQRNKGNFPGRFSGRQFSNSRSEMNVSTLELGDSALYLCASSPLEGAYEQYFGPGTRLTVT.

The CDR3 DNA is TGCGCCAGCAGCTTGGCCCCAGGGAACACTGAAGCTTTCTTT. It is translated as CASSLAPGNTEAFF. The chain employs TRBV5-1 and TRBJ1-1; no clear D gene. V lost 0 bases, J lost 1 base, and 7 bases lay in between. The CDR3 is 14 residues long. From germline, CDR1 is SGHRS and CDR2 YFSETQ.

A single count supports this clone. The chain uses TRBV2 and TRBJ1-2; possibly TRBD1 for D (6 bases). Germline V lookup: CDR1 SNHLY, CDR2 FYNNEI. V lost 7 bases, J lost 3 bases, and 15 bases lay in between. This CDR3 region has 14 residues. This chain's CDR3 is CASKSLGGHYGYTF. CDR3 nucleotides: TGTGCCAGCAAGTCCCTAGGGGGTCACTATGGCTACACCTTC. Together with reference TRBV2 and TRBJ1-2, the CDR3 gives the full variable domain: EPEVTQTPSHQVTQMGQEVILRCVPISNHLYFYWYRQILGQKVEFLVSFYNNEISEKSEIFDDQFSVERPDGSNFTLKIRSTKLEDSAMYFCASKSLGGHYGYTFGSGTRLTVV.

This CDR3 is CASSLQGQETQYF. The CDR3 region has the DNA TGTGCCAGCAGCCTACAGGGCCAGGAGACCCAGTACTTC. This chain connects TRBV7-8 to TRBJ2-5; D may be TRBD1 (6 bases). V lost 5 bases to trimming and J lost 5 bases, with 12 bases between them. Looked up from germline, CDR1 is SGHVS and CDR2 is FQNEAQ. This CDR3 is built from 13 residues. The full variable domain, its missing parts supplied by reference TRBV7-8 and TRBJ2-5, is GAGVSQSPRYKVAKRGQDVALRCDPISGHVSLFWYQQALGQGPEFLTYFQNEAQLDKSGLPSDRFFAERPEGSVSTLKIQRTQQEDSAVYLCASSLQGQETQYFGPGTRLLVL.

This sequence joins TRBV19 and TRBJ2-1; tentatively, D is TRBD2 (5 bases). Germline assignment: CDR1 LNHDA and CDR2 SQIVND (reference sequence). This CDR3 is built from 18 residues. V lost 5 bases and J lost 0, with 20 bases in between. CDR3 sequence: CASSVPVAVLGSYNEQFF. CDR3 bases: TGTGCCAGTAGTGTACCCGTGGCGGTACTAGGCTCCTACAATGAGCAGTTCTTC.